The 9 T cell receptor beta chains reported below all come from one sample, sequenced in a study of T cell changes during pregnancy in multiple sclerosis. Libraries were prepared by immunoSEQ multiplex PCR; TCRdb keeps only in-frame clonotypes and omits some of them. The table shows 15,000 to 20,000 clones, with around 86% occurring only once. The sequencing here drew on CD8+ T cells from peripheral blood mononuclear cells, taken in the third trimester of pregnancy. The receptors were gathered from a female donor in good health, enrolled as a control in a pregnancy study.

The sample holds one count of this clone. Here the CDR3 reads CASSPDGGPYGYTF. The CDR3 DNA is TGTGCCAGTAGCCCGGATGGGGGCCCTTATGGCTACACCTTC. The chain carries TRBV19 and TRBJ1-2; maybe TRBD1 (6 bases). The V end lost 6 bases, the J end lost 5 bases, and 16 bases lay between the germline ends. CDR1 and CDR2 from the germline V gene are LNHDA and SQIVND (reference sequence). This CDR3 is 14 amino acids long.

This chain uses TRBV5-5 with TRBJ1-3; D unresolved. The CDR3 length is 16 residues. Germline CDR1 reads SGHKS; CDR2 reads YYEKEE (reference sequence). The germline V and J ends were trimmed by 6 bases and 0 bases, with 16 bases remaining between them. CDR3 in amino acids: CASNPDGESSGNTIYF. The CDR3 region has the DNA TGTGCCAGCAACCCCGACGGGGAAAGCTCTGGAAACACCATATATTTT.

The chain employs TRBV9 and TRBJ2-5; possible D gene TRBD1, 5 bases. CDR1 and CDR2 from the germline V gene are SGDLS and YYNGEE. This CDR3 spans 15 amino acids. V lost 0 bases to trimming and J lost 1 base, with 10 bases between them. The CDR3, as DNA: TGTGCCAGCAGCGTAGGCCAGGGAACCCAAGAGACCCAGTACTTC. Protein sequence: CASSVGQGTQETQYF.

V gene TRBV7-6 combines with J gene TRBJ1-1; tentatively, D is TRBD1 (6 bases). CDR1 and CDR2 from the germline V gene are SGHVS and FNYEAQ. CDR3 length: 15 amino acids. V dropped 1 base and J dropped 8 bases, with 17 bases sitting between them. The CDR3 protein is CASSLVRTDKPEAFF. The CDR3 nucleotides read TGTGCCAGCAGCTTAGTAAGGACAGACAAACCGGAAGCTTTCTTT.

CDR3 amino acids: CASSPFATPTPLHF. CDR3 bases: TGTGCCAGCAGCCCGTTTGCGACTCCAACACCCCTCCACTTT. The J gene is TRBJ1-6, the V gene TRBV9; no definite D call. The V gene lost 4 bases and the J gene lost 11 bases, with 16 bases spanning the gap. The length of the CDR3 is 14 residues. From germline, CDR1 is SGDLS and CDR2 YYNGEE.

The chain carries TRBV28 and TRBJ2-7, with TRBD2 matching 13 bases. CDR1 is MDHEN and CDR2 is SYDVKM in the germline V gene. Trimming took 5 bases from V and 7 from J; bases not matched to a gene: 11. CDR3 length: 16 residues. CDR3 region: CASSPIGLAGAGEQYF. The CDR3 nucleotides read TGTGCCAGCAGTCCCATAGGACTAGCGGGGGCGGGAGAGCAGTACTTC.

The table lists this clone with a count of one. The chain is built from TRBV7-9 and TRBJ2-7; 11 positions match TRBD2. CDR3 length: 14 residues. In germline, CDR1 is SEHNR, CDR2 FQNEAQ (reference sequence). V shed 4 bases and J 1 base; nucleotides not matched to a gene: 0. CDR3 sequence: CASSSSGGSYEQYF. The CDR3 DNA is TGTGCCAGCAGCTCTAGCGGGGGGTCCTACGAGCAGTACTTC. Full variable domain (outside the CDR3, taken from reference TRBV7-9 and TRBJ2-7): DTGVSQNPRHKITKRGQNVTFRCDPISEHNRLYWYRQTLGQGPEFLTYFQNEAQLEKSRLLSDRFSAERPKGSFSTLEIQRTEQGDSAMYLCASSSSGGSYEQYFGPGTRLTVT.

V is TRBV7-9 and J is TRBJ2-3, with D perhaps matching TRBD1 (5 bases). Trimming stripped 6 bases from V and 6 bases from J, with 28 bases between. This CDR3 contains 18 residues. Germline values: CDR1 SEHNR, CDR2 FQNEAQ (reference sequence). CDR3 protein: CASSGAGLVPTDPDTQYF. Written as DNA, the CDR3 is TGTGCCAGCAGTGGGGCAGGGTTAGTACCCACGGACCCGGATACGCAGTATTTT.

The chain employs TRBV7-8 and TRBJ2-5, with 7 bases fitting TRBD2. Trimming cost V 4 bases and J 3 bases; bases outside gene matches: 11. The CDR3 has 16 amino acids. CDR1 is SGHVS and CDR2 is FQNEAQ in the germline V gene. Here the CDR3 reads CASSSETSWAKETQYF. The CDR3 DNA is TGTGCCAGCAGCTCAGAGACTAGCTGGGCTAAAGAGACCCAGTACTTC.